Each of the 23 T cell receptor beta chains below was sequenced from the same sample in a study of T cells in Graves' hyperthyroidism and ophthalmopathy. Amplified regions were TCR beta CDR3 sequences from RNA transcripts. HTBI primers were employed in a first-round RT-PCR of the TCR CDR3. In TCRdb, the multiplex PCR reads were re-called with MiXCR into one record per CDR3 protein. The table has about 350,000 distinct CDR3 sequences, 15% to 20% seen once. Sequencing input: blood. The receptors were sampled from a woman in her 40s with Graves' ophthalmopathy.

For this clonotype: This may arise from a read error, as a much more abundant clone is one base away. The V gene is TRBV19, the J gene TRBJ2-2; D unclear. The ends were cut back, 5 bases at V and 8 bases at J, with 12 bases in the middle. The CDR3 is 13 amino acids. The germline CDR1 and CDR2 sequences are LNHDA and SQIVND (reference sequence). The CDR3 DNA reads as TGTGCCAGTAGTGTTCAAGATGCAGGGGAGCTGTTTTTT. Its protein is CASSVQDAGELFF.

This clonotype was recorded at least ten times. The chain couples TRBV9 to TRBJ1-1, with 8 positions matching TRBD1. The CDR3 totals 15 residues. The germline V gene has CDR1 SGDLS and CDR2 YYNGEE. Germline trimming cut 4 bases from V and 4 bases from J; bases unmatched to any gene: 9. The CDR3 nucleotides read TGTGCCAGCAGCTCCAAAGGACAGGGAATCACTGAAGCTTTCTTT. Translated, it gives CASSSKGQGITEAFF.

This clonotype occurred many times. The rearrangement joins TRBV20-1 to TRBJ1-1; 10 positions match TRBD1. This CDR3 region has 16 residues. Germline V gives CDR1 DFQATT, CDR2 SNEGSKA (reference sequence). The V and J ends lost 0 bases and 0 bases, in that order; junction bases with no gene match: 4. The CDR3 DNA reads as TGCAGTGCTAGAGATTTGGGACAGGGGATGAACACTGAAGCTTTCTTT. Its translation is CSARDLGQGMNTEAFF.

CDR3 sequence: CASSSDRVGTFF. The CDR3 nucleotides are TGTGCCAGCAGCTCCGACAGGGTAGGGACTTTCTTT. V and J are TRBV11-2 and TRBJ1-1, with 7 bases identical to TRBD1. The V and J ends lost 4 bases and 12 bases, in that order; junction bases with no gene match: 8. The germline V gene encodes CDR1 SGHAT and CDR2 FQNNGV. The CDR3 has 12 amino acids.

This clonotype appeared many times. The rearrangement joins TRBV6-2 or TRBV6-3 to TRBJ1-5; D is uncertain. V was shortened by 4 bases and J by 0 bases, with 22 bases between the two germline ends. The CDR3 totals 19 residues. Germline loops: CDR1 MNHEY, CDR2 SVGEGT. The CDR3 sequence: CASSFSTRGVLNSNQPQHF. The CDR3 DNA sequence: TGTGCCAGCAGTTTCTCGACTCGTGGGGTCCTAAATAGCAATCAGCCCCAGCATTTT.

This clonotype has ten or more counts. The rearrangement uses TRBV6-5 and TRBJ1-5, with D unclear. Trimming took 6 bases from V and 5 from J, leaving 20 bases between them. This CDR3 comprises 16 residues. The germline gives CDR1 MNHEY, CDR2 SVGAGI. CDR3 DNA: TGTGCCAGCAGGAGTGCGCCGCGGGGAAGTGATCAGCCCCAGCATTTT. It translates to CASRSAPRGSDQPQHF.

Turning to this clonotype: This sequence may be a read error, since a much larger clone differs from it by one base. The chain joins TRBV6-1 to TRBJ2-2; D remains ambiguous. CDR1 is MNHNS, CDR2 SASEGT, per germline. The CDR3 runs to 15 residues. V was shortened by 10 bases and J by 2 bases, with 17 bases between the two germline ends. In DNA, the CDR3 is TGTGCCAACCGTCTGACCGCCATAAACACCGGGGAGCTGTTTTTT. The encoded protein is CANRLTAINTGELFF.

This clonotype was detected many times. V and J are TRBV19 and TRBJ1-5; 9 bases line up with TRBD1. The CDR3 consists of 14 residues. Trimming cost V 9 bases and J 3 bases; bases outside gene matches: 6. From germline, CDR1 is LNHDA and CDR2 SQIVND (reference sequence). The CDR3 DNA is TGTGCCAGCGATTACAGGGGGCTCAATCAGCCCCAGCATTTT. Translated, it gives CASDYRGLNQPQHF.

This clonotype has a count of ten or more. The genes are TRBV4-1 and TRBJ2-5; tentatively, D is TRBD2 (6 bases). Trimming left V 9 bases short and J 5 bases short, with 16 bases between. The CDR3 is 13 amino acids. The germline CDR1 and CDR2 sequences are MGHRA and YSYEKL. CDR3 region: CASSLGSSETQYF. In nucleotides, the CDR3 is TGCGCCAGTTCCCTCGGGAGCTCTGAGACCCAGTACTTC.

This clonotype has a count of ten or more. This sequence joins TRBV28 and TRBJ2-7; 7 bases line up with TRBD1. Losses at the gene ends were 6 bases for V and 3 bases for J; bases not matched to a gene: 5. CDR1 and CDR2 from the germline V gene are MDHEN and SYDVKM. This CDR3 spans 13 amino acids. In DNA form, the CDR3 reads TGTGCCAGCAGCCCTGGACAGGACTACGAGCAGTACTTC. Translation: CASSPGQDYEQYF.

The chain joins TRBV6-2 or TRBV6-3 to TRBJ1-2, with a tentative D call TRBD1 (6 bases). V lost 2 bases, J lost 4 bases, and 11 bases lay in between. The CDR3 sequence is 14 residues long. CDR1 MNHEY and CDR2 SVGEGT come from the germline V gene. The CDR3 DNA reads TGTGCCAGCAGTTACGGGGGGCTAGGCTATGGCTACACCTTC. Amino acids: CASSYGGLGYGYTF.

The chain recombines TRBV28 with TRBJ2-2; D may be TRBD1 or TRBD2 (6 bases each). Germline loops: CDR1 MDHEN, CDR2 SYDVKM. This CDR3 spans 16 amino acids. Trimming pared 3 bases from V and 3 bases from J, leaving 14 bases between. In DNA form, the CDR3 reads TGTGCCAGCAGTTTGATGGAGGGGGTGGACACCGGGGAGCTGTTTTTT. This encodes CASSLMEGVDTGELFF.

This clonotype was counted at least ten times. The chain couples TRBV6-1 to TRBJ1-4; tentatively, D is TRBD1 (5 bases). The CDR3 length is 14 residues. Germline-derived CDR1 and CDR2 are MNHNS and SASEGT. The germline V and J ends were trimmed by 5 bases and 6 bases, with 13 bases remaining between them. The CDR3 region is CASSQWGVDEKLFF. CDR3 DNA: TGTGCCAGCAGTCAATGGGGGGTAGATGAAAAACTGTTTTTT.

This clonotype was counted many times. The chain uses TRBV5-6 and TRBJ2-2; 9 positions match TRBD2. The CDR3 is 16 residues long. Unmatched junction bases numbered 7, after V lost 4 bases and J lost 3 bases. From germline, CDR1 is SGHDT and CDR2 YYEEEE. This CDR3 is CASSRLAGAYTGELFF. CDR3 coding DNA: TGTGCCAGCAGCAGATTAGCGGGAGCGTACACCGGGGAGCTGTTTTTT.

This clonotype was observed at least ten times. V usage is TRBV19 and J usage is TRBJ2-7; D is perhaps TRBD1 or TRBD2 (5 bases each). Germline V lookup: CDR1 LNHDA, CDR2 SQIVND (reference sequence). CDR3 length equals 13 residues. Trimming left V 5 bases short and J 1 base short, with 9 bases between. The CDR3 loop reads CASSWGRSYEQYF. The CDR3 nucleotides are TGTGCCAGTAGTTGGGGACGGTCCTACGAGCAGTACTTC.

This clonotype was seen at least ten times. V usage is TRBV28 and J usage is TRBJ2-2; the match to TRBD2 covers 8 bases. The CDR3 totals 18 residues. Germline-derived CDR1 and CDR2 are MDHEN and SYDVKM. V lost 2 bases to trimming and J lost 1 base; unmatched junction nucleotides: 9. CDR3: CASSLIVGRARNTGELFF. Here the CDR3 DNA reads TGTGCCAGCAGTTTAATCGTCGGGAGGGCCCGGAACACCGGGGAGCTGTTTTTT.

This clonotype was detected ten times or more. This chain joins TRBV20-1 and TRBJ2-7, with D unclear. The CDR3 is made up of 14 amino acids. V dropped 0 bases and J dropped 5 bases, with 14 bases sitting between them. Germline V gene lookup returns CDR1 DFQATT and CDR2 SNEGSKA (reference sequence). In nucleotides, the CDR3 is TGCAGTGCTAGAGATGCAGGTTCTCTCGACGAGCAGTACTTC. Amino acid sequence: CSARDAGSLDEQYF.

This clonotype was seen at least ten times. The CDR3 here is CASSLETTLGGVGYGYTF. Here the CDR3 DNA reads TGTGCCAGCAGTTTAGAAACGACATTGGGGGGCGTTGGCTATGGCTACACCTTC. The V gene is TRBV28, the J gene TRBJ1-2; possible D gene TRBD1, 6 bases. Germline-derived CDR1 and CDR2 are MDHEN and SYDVKM. Trimming removed 2 bases from V and 4 bases from J, with 23 bases in between. The CDR3 loop spans 18 amino acids.

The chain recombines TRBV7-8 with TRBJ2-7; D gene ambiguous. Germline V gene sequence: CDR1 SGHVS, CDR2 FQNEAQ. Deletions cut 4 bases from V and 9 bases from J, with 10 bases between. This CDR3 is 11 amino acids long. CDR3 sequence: CASSYKVRQYF. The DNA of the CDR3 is TGTGCCAGCAGCTATAAAGTACGGCAGTACTTC.

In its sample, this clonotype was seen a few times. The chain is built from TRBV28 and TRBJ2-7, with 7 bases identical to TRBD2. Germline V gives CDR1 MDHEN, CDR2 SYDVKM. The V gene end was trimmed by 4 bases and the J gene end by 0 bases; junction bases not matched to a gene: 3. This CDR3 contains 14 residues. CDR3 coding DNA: TGTGCCAGCAGTTCAGCGGGACCCTCCTACGAGCAGTACTTC. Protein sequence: CASSSAGPSYEQYF.

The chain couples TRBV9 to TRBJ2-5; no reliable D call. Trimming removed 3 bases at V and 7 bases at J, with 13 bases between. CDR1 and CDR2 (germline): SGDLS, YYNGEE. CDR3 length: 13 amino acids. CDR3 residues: CASSETSLGTQYF. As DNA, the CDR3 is TGTGCCAGCAGCGAAACCTCTCTGGGGACCCAGTACTTC.

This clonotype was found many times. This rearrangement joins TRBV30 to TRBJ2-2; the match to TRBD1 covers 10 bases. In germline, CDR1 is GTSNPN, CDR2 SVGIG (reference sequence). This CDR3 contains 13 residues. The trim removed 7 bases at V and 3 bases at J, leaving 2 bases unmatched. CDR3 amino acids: CALGQGDTGELFF. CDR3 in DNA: TGTGCCTTAGGACAGGGGGACACCGGGGAGCTGTTTTTT.

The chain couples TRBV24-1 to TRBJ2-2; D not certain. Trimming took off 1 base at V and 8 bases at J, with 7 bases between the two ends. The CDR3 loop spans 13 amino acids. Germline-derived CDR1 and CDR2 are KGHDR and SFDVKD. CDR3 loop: CATSDFMGGELFF. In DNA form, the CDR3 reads TGTGCCACCAGTGATTTCATGGGAGGGGAGCTGTTTTTT.